These T cell receptor beta chains were read from a single sample in a study of shared clonotypes between healthy human individuals. Sequencing was performed with immunoSEQ multiplex PCR; in TCRdb, only in-frame clones are kept and a portion is missing. The sample carries about 460,000 clones, roughly 80% recorded once. The sequencing input was PBMCs. These receptors were collected from a woman aged 40-49 years in good health. Some clones in this sample may be carry-over from other donors' samples. Both conserved end residues are part of each CDR3. D genes are given only for firm matches. Expanded clones are given a class, and other clones once, few, many or no size at all.

V gene,clone size,J gene,D gene,CDR3 DNA,CDR3 protein
TRBV28,few,TRBJ2-7,NA,TGTGCCAGCAGTTTAATCGGGGACGGCTACGAGCAGTACTTC,CASSLIGDGYEQYF
TRBV4-2,once,TRBJ1-4,TRBD1,TGTGCCAGCAGCCCGGGGGGACAGGGCAATGAAAAACTGTTTTTT,CASSPGGQGNEKLFF
TRBV18,few,TRBJ1-2,TRBD1,TGTGCCAGCTCACCATTGGGGACTTTGACAGGGGGGAAATCGGATTATGGCTACACCTTC,CASSPLGTLTGGKSDYGYTF
TRBV4-2,NA,TRBJ1-2,NA,TGTGCCAGCAGCCAAGATCTGGGCCAGGCCCGAGGTGGCTACACCTTC,CASSQDLGQARGGYTF
TRBV9,NA,TRBJ2-7,NA,TGTGCCAGCAGCGTAGACCTGGGGAGCTACGAGCAGTACTTC,CASSVDLGSYEQYF
TRBV19,NA,TRBJ2-1,NA,TGTGCCAGTAGTATAGAGGGTTATGAGCAGTTCTTC,CASSIEGYEQFF
TRBV9,NA,TRBJ1-2,NA,TGTGCCAGCAGCGTAGGTGGGGACGCCTATGGCTACACCTTC,CASSVGGDAYGYTF
TRBV27,NA,TRBJ2-3,TRBD1,TGTGCCAGCAGTTCGGACAGGGGGCCTACAGATACGCAGTATTTT,CASSSDRGPTDTQYF
TRBV6-1,NA,TRBJ2-1,NA,TGTGCCAGCAGTGCAACCGGGCCTTACAATGAGCAGTTCTTC,CASSATGPYNEQFF
TRBV29-1,NA,TRBJ2-1,TRBD2,TGCAGCGCCTCTAGCGGGAGGTCCCCCTACAATGAGCAGTTCTTC,CSASSGRSPYNEQFF
TRBV9,NA,TRBJ1-2,NA,TGTGCCAGCAGCGTAGTAGATTTGGCAGGGGCTAACTATGGCTACACCTTC,CASSVVDLAGANYGYTF
TRBV29-1,NA,TRBJ1-1,NA,TGCAGCGTTGGACAGCGGAACACTGAAGCTTTCTTT,CSVGQRNTEAFF
TRBV5-4,NA,TRBJ2-1,NA,TGTGCCAGCAGGGGGGATACCTACAATGAGCAGTTCTTC,CASRGDTYNEQFF
TRBV14,NA,TRBJ1-2,TRBD1,TGTGCCAGCAGCCCAAGACAGGGGTACTATGGCTACACCTTC,CASSPRQGYYGYTF
TRBV15,NA,TRBJ2-7,NA,TGTGCCACCAGCAGAGATCGAGGGCTAGCAGGCGAGCAGTACTTC,CATSRDRGLAGEQYF
TRBV6-1,NA,TRBJ2-3,NA,TGTGCCAGCAGTGAAGGAACAGGGCCCACAGATACGCAGTATTTT,CASSEGTGPTDTQYF
TRBV5-1,NA,TRBJ1-2,NA,TGCGCCAGCAGCCCGCGGTGGGTTTCAGCTAACTATGGCTACACCTTC,CASSPRWVSANYGYTF
TRBV27,NA,TRBJ2-7,NA,TGTGCCAGCAGGGGACCCAGCTACGAGCAGTACTTC,CASRGPSYEQYF
TRBV6-4,NA,TRBJ2-1,TRBD2,TGTGCCAGCAGTGATCAGGCTAGCGGTCTCAGTGAGCAGTTCTTC,CASSDQASGLSEQFF
TRBV2,few,TRBJ2-5,TRBD2,TGTGCCAGCAGCCCACCCGGACTAGCGTTGGAGGAGACCCAGTACTTC,CASSPPGLALEETQYF
TRBV9,NA,TRBJ1-1,NA,TGTGCCAGCAGCGCCCAGAGGAACACTGAAGCTTTCTTT,CASSAQRNTEAFF
TRBV10-2,NA,TRBJ2-1,TRBD2,TGCGCCAGCAGGGATCCTAGCGGGAGGCTTGAGCAGTTCTTC,CASRDPSGRLEQFF
TRBV4-2,NA,TRBJ2-1,TRBD1,TGTGCCAGCAGCCAAGAGGACAGGTTCTCCTACAATGAGCAGTTCTTC,CASSQEDRFSYNEQFF
TRBV15,NA,TRBJ1-1,NA,TGTGCCACCAGCAGTGGACGGGGGGACGCTTTCTTT,CATSSGRGDAFF
TRBV19,NA,TRBJ1-4,TRBD1,TGTGCCAGTACAGGGGGCGCGACTAATGAAAAACTGTTTTTT,CASTGGATNEKLFF
TRBV5-1,NA,TRBJ2-7,NA,TGCGCCAGCAGCTTGAGCAGCTACGAGCAGTACTTC,CASSLSSYEQYF
TRBV18,NA,TRBJ2-2,NA,TGTGCCAGCTCACCCGGGACTCACGGGGAGCTGTTTTTT,CASSPGTHGELFF
TRBV28,NA,TRBJ1-2,TRBD1,TGTGCCAGCAGCGCGGGGACAGACATCTATGGCTACACCTTC,CASSAGTDIYGYTF
TRBV5-4,NA,TRBJ1-1,TRBD1,TGTGCCAGCAGCTTACAGGGGGTGGTCACTGAAGCTTTCTTT,CASSLQGVVTEAFF
TRBV27,NA,TRBJ2-5,TRBD2,TGTGCCAGCAGTTTTGGACTAGCGGGGACCCAGTACTTC,CASSFGLAGTQYF
TRBV28,NA,TRBJ1-1,TRBD1,TGTGCCAGCAGTTTACGGGACAGCGCGTCAATATTCTTGAACACTGAAGCTTTCTTT,CASSLRDSASIFLNTEAFF
TRBV7-6,few,TRBJ2-2,TRBD2,TGTGCCAGCAGCCCCTTACTAGCGGGCACGAACACCGGGGAGCTGTTTTTT,CASSPLLAGTNTGELFF
TRBV10-3,once,TRBJ2-7,NA,TGTGCCATCAGTAGTGGTCCCCGGGACATGTACGAGCAGTACTTC,CAISSGPRDMYEQYF
TRBV11-3,few,TRBJ2-5,TRBD2,TGTGCCAGCAGCTCCAGGACTAGCGGGACTGAGACCCAGTACTTC,CASSSRTSGTETQYF
TRBV30,NA,TRBJ2-7,NA,TGTGCCTGGAGTGGAGGGAGCTCCTACGAGCAGTACTTC,CAWSGGSSYEQYF
TRBV6-5,NA,TRBJ2-7,TRBD1,TGTGCCAGCAGAAGGGGTGGGACAGGGTTCTACGAGCAGTACTTC,CASRRGGTGFYEQYF
TRBV21-1,few,TRBJ1-5,NA,TGTGCCAGCAGAAAGGGTAAGGACGGCCAGCCCCAGCATTTT,CASRKGKDGQPQHF
TRBV27,NA,TRBJ1-2,NA,TGTGCCAGCAGAGGAAGGGGCCGGGACTATGGCTACACCTTC,CASRGRGRDYGYTF
TRBV10-2,NA,TRBJ2-7,TRBD1,TGCGCCAGCAGGGAAAACAGGGGAAGCGAGCAGTACTTC,CASRENRGSEQYF
TRBV18,NA,TRBJ2-3,TRBD1,TGTGCCAGCTCAAGGGACAGGGAAGCAGATACGCAGTATTTT,CASSRDREADTQYF
TRBV19,NA,TRBJ2-2,NA,TGTGCCAGTACCCCAACTCACAACACCGGGGAGCTGTTTTTT,CASTPTHNTGELFF